These 31 T cell receptor beta chains were sequenced from one sample in a study of cytomegalovirus exposure and HLA in healthy donors. In the PCR, 60 Vbeta and 13 Jbeta primers were used. Generated by immunoSEQ multiplex PCR, the TCRdb table keeps only in-frame clones and is missing some. The sample includes 100,000 to 150,000 clones, around 69% of them seen just once. Input material: PBMCs. Receptor source: a woman in her thirties or forties in good health and CMV-seropositive.

V gene TRBV18 combines with J gene TRBJ2-7; 11 positions match TRBD1. This CDR3 region has 15 residues. From germline, CDR1 is KGHSH and CDR2 LQKENI. The V segment lost 2 bases and the J segment 2 bases; nucleotides outside the gene matches: 2. The CDR3 nucleotides read TGTGCCAGCTCACCATTGGGACAGGGGGCCTACGAGCAGTACTTC. Its translation is CASSPLGQGAYEQYF. Filled out from reference TRBV18 and TRBJ2-7, the complete variable domain reads NAGVMQNPRHLVRRRGQEARLRCSPMKGHSHVYWYRQLPEEGLKFMVYLQKENIIDESGMPKERFSAEFPKEGPSILRIQQVVRGDSAAYFCASSPLGQGAYEQYFGPGTRLTVT.

This clone was seen once. Lacking the conserved final phenylalanine or tryptophan, this CDR3 likely reflects a read error. The chain uses TRBV6-5 and TRBJ1-1; 8 bases fit TRBD1. CDR3 length: 14 residues. The V and J ends lost 2 bases and 11 bases, in that order; junction bases with no gene match: 10. Germline V gene sequence: CDR1 MNHEY, CDR2 SVGAGI. The CDR3 is CASSYDAGGAYAFL. CDR3 in DNA: TGTGCCAGCAGTTACGACGCAGGGGGCGCGTATGCTTTCCTT.

The chain is built from TRBV6-1 and TRBJ2-2, with TRBD2 identical over 13 bases. Germline V gene lookup returns CDR1 MNHNS and CDR2 SASEGT. The CDR3 extends over 19 amino acids. The junction had 14 bases not matched to a gene; V was cut back by 3 bases and J by 7 bases. DNA of the CDR3: TGTGCCAGCAGTGAGAGGACGGGTGGACTAGCGGGAGACAACGGGGAGCTGTTTTTT. Translating gives CASSERTGGLAGDNGELFF.

This chain links TRBV30 with TRBJ1-6; TRBD1 matches 9 bases. Germline V gene sequence: CDR1 GTSNPN, CDR2 SVGIG (reference sequence). The CDR3 loop spans 16 amino acids. J lost 2 bases, V lost 4 bases, and 6 bases had no gene match. The CDR3 region is CAWTRDRATYNSPLHF. Written as DNA, the CDR3 is TGTGCCTGGACCCGGGACAGGGCCACCTATAATTCACCCCTCCACTTT.

This clone was counted once. This CDR3 is CASSQDAGHRGEKLFF. The CDR3 DNA reads TGCGCCAGCAGCCAAGATGCCGGGCACAGGGGTGAAAAACTGTTTTTT. V gene TRBV4-1 combines with J gene TRBJ1-4, with TRBD1 identical over 7 bases. The CDR3 spans 16 residues. J gave up 7 bases and V 0 bases, and 8 bases lay outside the gene matches. CDR1 and CDR2 from the germline V gene are MGHRA and YSYEKL.

The chain combines TRBV5-6 with TRBJ2-1; D remains ambiguous. Trimming removed 4 bases from V and 4 bases from J, with 6 bases in between. CDR1 is SGHDT, CDR2 YYEEEE, per germline. CDR3 length: 12 residues. The CDR3 region is CASSILYNEQFF. CDR3 in DNA: TGTGCCAGCAGCATCCTATACAATGAGCAGTTCTTC.

This chain joins TRBV6-1 and TRBJ2-5, with D unresolved. The J call could be wrong; TRBJ2-7 is a better fit for the DNA end. The CDR3 totals 11 residues. The germline CDR1 and CDR2 sequences are MNHNS and SASEGT. The CDR3 bases are TGTGCCAGCAGTGCTCTTTACGAGCAGTACTTC. This encodes CASSALYEQYF.

The chain recombines TRBV7-8 with TRBJ2-7; TRBD1 matches 8 bases. Germline V CDR1 and CDR2: SGHVS, FQNEAQ. Trimming removed 4 bases from V and 4 bases from J; junction bases left unmatched: 3. CDR3 size: 13 residues. Here the CDR3 reads CASSWGQDYEQYF. The CDR3 coding sequence is TGTGCCAGCAGCTGGGGACAGGATTACGAGCAGTACTTC.

The chain links TRBV27 to TRBJ1-1, with 10 bases matching TRBD1. With V trimmed by 5 bases and J by 7 bases, 4 bases remained unmatched. CDR1 MNHEY and CDR2 SMNVEV come from the germline V gene (reference sequence). The CDR3 has 13 residues. The CDR3 region is CASSPGQGFEAFF. CDR3 bases: TGTGCCAGCAGTCCGGGACAGGGGTTTGAAGCTTTCTTT.

The rearrangement links TRBV27 to TRBJ2-3; 11 bases match TRBD1. Germline trimming cut 3 bases from V and 4 bases from J; bases unmatched to any gene: 12. The CDR3 runs to 18 residues. The germline V gene has CDR1 MNHEY and CDR2 SMNVEV (reference sequence). The CDR3 spells CASSLATPGQGVADTQYF. CDR3 sequence (DNA): TGTGCCAGCAGTTTGGCCACGCCGGGACAGGGGGTCGCAGATACGCAGTATTTT.

Only a few counts were recorded for this clone. CDR3 sequence reads: CASSLAVGELFF. CDR3 coding DNA: TGCGCCAGCAGCTTGGCCGTCGGGGAGCTGTTTTTT. V usage is TRBV5-1 and J usage is TRBJ2-2, with unresolved D. Trimming left V 0 bases short and J 7 bases short, with 4 bases between. This CDR3 spans 12 amino acids. Germline-derived CDR1 and CDR2 are SGHRS and YFSETQ.

This clone came up a few times. V and J are TRBV7-8 and TRBJ2-3, with 8 positions matching TRBD2. The CDR3 consists of 16 residues. CDR1 and CDR2 (germline): SGHVS, FQNEAQ. V shed 4 bases, J shed 0 bases, and the junction held 6 bases outside the gene matches. The CDR3 spells CASSWGLVESTDTQYF. The CDR3 nucleotides read TGTGCCAGCAGCTGGGGACTAGTCGAAAGCACAGATACGCAGTATTTT.

The V and J genes are TRBV7-3 and TRBJ2-7; 9 bases map to TRBD1. With V trimmed by 2 bases and J by 6 bases, 8 bases remained unmatched. The CDR3 sequence is 15 residues long. Germline CDR1 SGHTA, CDR2 FQGTGA. The DNA for the CDR3 is TGTGCCAGCAGCTTACGGACAGGGGACGGATCCGAGCAGTACTTC. Amino acid sequence: CASSLRTGDGSEQYF.

This clone was counted many times. The chain joins TRBV7-8 to TRBJ2-7, with 13 bases lining up with TRBD2. This CDR3 contains 18 residues. Germline loops: CDR1 SGHVS, CDR2 FQNEAQ. With V trimmed by 5 bases and J by 0 bases, 10 bases remained unmatched. CDR3 loop: CASSQHRLAGGVSYEQYF. DNA of the CDR3: TGTGCCAGCAGCCAACACCGACTAGCGGGAGGTGTCTCCTACGAGCAGTACTTC.

The chain carries TRBV28 and TRBJ2-7; D remains unclear. The CDR3 extends over 12 amino acids. V was clipped by 3 bases and J by 3 bases, with 6 bases between them. The germline CDR1 and CDR2 sequences are MDHEN and SYDVKM. CDR3 sequence (DNA): TGTGCCAGCAGTTTGTACAGCTACGAGCAGTACTTC. This encodes CASSLYSYEQYF.

The table lists this clone with a few counts. This rearrangement joins TRBV5-6 to TRBJ2-7; 12 bases match TRBD2. The germline CDR1 and CDR2 sequences are SGHDT and YYEEEE. V dropped 2 bases and J dropped 6; count of bases not matched to a gene: 9. There are 16 residues in the CDR3. The CDR3 coding sequence is TGTGCCAGCAGCTTCTGGCTAGCGGGAGGGATTCGCGAGCAGTACTTC. Translation gives CASSFWLAGGIREQYF.

V gene TRBV5-6 combines with J gene TRBJ2-7, with 10 bases that match TRBD2. Germline CDR1 SGHDT, CDR2 YYEEEE. Trimming at V came to 0 bases and at J to 7 bases, leaving 7 bases not matched to a gene. This CDR3 region has 15 residues. The chain's CDR3 is CASSLDLAGVWEQYF. CDR3 DNA: TGTGCCAGCAGCTTGGACCTAGCGGGAGTCTGGGAGCAGTACTTC.

The gene calls are TRBV2 and TRBJ1-3, with 9 bases lining up with TRBD1. CDR1 and CDR2 from the germline V gene are SNHLY and FYNNEI. Trimming cost V 7 bases and J 4 bases; bases outside gene matches: 8. This CDR3 is 15 amino acids long. The CDR3 DNA reads as TGTGCCAGCACACGACAGGGGGTTGCGGGAAACACCATATATTTT. It yields the protein CASTRQGVAGNTIYF. Using reference TRBV2 and TRBJ1-3 for the parts outside the CDR3, the full variable domain is EPEVTQTPSHQVTQMGQEVILRCVPISNHLYFYWYRQILGQKVEFLVSFYNNEISEKSEIFDDQFSVERPDGSNFTLKIRSTKLEDSAMYFCASTRQGVAGNTIYFGEGSWLTVV.

The chain has TRBV19 and TRBJ1-1; 7 bases fit TRBD1. Germline V gene lookup returns CDR1 LNHDA and CDR2 SQIVND (reference sequence). The CDR3 has 15 amino acids. Trimming took 4 bases from V and 4 from J; bases not matched to a gene: 9. CDR3 protein: CASSTGTAPTTEAFF. For the CDR3, the DNA is TGTGCCAGTAGTACCGGGACAGCCCCCACCACTGAAGCTTTCTTT.

A few counts support this clone. At one end, the junction sequence differs from germline, possibly due to a read error. V usage is TRBV7-7 and J usage is TRBJ1-5; TRBD1 agrees at 8 bases. Germline V lookup: CDR1 SSHAT, CDR2 FNYEAQ (reference sequence). This CDR3 is 13 amino acids long. CDR3 sequence reads: CASIPGGDQPQHF. CDR3 DNA sequence: TGTGCTAGCATCCCAGGGGGCGACCAGCCCCAGCATTTT.

A few counts support this clone. The genes are TRBV5-4 and TRBJ2-6; TRBD2 agrees at 8 bases. V dropped 4 bases and J dropped 0; count of bases not matched to a gene: 0. Germline CDR1 is SGHNT and CDR2 is YYREEE (reference sequence). CDR3 length: 15 residues. CDR3 loop: CASSREGSGANVLTF. The CDR3 DNA sequence: TGTGCCAGCAGCCGGGAGGGCTCTGGGGCCAACGTCCTGACTTTC.

The genes are TRBV5-1 and TRBJ1-1; 11 bases fit TRBD1. The CDR3 extends over 14 amino acids. V gave up 7 bases and J gave up 3 bases; unmatched junction bases: 5. Germline V gene lookup returns CDR1 SGHRS and CDR2 YFSETQ. The CDR3: CASALGQGDTEAFF. For the CDR3, the DNA is TGCGCCAGCGCCCTGGGACAGGGGGACACTGAAGCTTTCTTT.

The rearrangement uses TRBV5-1 and TRBJ2-5; 11 bases align to TRBD2. The CDR3 sequence is 16 residues long. From germline, CDR1 is SGHRS and CDR2 YFSETQ. With 7 bases clipped from V and 2 bases from J, the junction kept 10 bases outside the gene matches. DNA for the CDR3: TGCGCCAGCCGTAGAGGACCTAGCGGGGGGCAAGAGACCCAGTACTTC. This codes for CASRRGPSGGQETQYF.

V is TRBV5-6 and J is TRBJ1-5; D remains unclear. The germline V gene has CDR1 SGHDT and CDR2 YYEEEE. The CDR3 spans 15 residues. V shed 4 bases and J shed 0 bases, with 11 bases lying between them. The CDR3 DNA is TGTGCCAGCAGCGGCGGGAGAAATAGCAATCAGCCCCAGCATTTT. This gives the protein CASSGGRNSNQPQHF.

This clone came up a few times. The chain couples TRBV20-1 to TRBJ1-1; 7 bases are a match to TRBD1. The CDR3 consists of 11 residues. Per the germline V gene, CDR1 is DFQATT and CDR2 is SNEGSKA (reference sequence). J gave up 7 bases and V 6 bases, and 5 bases lay outside the gene matches. The DNA of the CDR3 is TGCAGTGCCATACAGGGGCTTGAAGCTTTCTTT. Translating gives CSAIQGLEAFF.

V gene TRBV7-3 combines with J gene TRBJ2-1; the D gene is possibly TRBD1 (6 bases). V was shortened by 3 bases and J by 5 bases, with 8 bases between the two germline ends. Germline V gene data show CDR1 as SGHTA and CDR2 as FQGTGA. The CDR3 runs 13 residues. The CDR3 DNA reads TGTGCCAGCAGCTTGGGGGACAACAATGAGCAGTTCTTC. The encoded protein is CASSLGDNNEQFF.

This chain links TRBV18 with TRBJ1-5; a weak D match, TRBD1 (5 bases). This CDR3 is 14 amino acids long. CDR1 KGHSH and CDR2 LQKENI come from the germline V gene. V was trimmed by 5 bases and J by 4 bases, leaving 12 bases between them. This chain's CDR3 is CASSSGGDNQPQHF. DNA of the CDR3: TGTGCCAGCTCATCTGGGGGGGATAATCAGCCCCAGCATTTT.

CDR3 protein: CASTTPGTGALGEQYF. In DNA form, the CDR3 reads TGTGCCAGCACAACCCCCGGGACAGGGGCCCTTGGCGAGCAGTACTTC. This chain joins TRBV28 and TRBJ2-7, with 10 bases fitting TRBD1. CDR1 is MDHEN, CDR2 SYDVKM, per germline. Trimming removed 7 bases from V and 6 bases from J; junction bases left unmatched: 15. This CDR3 has 16 residues.

The chain has TRBV19 and TRBJ1-5, with TRBD1 as a possible D gene (5 bases). The CDR3 loop spans 16 amino acids. V was pared by 3 bases and J by 1 base, with 13 bases between. Germline lookup yields CDR1 LNHDA and CDR2 SQIVND (reference sequence). The CDR3 region has the DNA TGTGCCAGTAGTATTGCGGGGGGAAAGAGCAATCAGCCCCAGCATTTT. Translation: CASSIAGGKSNQPQHF.

The gene calls are TRBV19 and TRBJ2-1; D possibly corresponds to TRBD2 (5 bases). Germline CDR1 LNHDA, CDR2 SQIVND (reference sequence). The CDR3 is made up of 11 amino acids. The V and J ends lost 5 bases and 10 bases respectively, with 9 bases between them. The CDR3 nucleotides read TGTGCCAGTAGTCTAGCTCGGGAGCAGTTCTTC. Translating it yields CASSLAREQFF.

The CDR3, as DNA: TGTGCCAGCAATTTGCAGGGGGTTCCCTACGAGCAGTACTTC. This gives the protein CASNLQGVPYEQYF. The chain has TRBV2 and TRBJ2-7; 7 positions match TRBD1. The CDR3 loop spans 14 amino acids. V lost 7 bases to trimming and J lost 2 bases; unmatched junction nucleotides: 8. The germline V gene encodes CDR1 SNHLY and CDR2 FYNNEI.